A selection of T cell receptor beta chains follows, all from one sample in a study of blood T cell repertoires in COVID-19. Method: immunoSEQ multiplex PCR; TCRdb's copy keeps in-frame clones and lacks some. This table has around 140,000 clones, approximately 86% appearing once. Sample: peripheral blood. These receptors originate from a man between 65 and 79 years old with acute or convalescent COVID-19. Each CDR3 is given with its conserved first and last residue. The D gene is left open where the match is weak. A row's size may be missing; if present it is once, few, many or a size class.

V	D	J	size	CDR3	DNA
TRBV7-9	NA	TRBJ2-7	NA	CASRRGQTYEQYF	TGTGCCAGCAGGCGGGGACAGACCTACGAGCAGTACTTC
TRBV4-2	NA	TRBJ1-5	NA	CASSQDQEVPQHF	TGTGCCAGCAGCCAAGATCAGGAGGTACCCCAGCATTTT
TRBV6-4	TRBD1	TRBJ1-2	NA	CASSPTGQPTGGYTF	TGTGCCAGCAGTCCAACGGGACAGCCGACTGGTGGCTACACCTTC
TRBV2	NA	TRBJ2-7	NA	CASSEGWGTYEQYF	TGTGCCAGCAGTGAAGGATGGGGCACCTACGAGCAGTACTTC
TRBV6-6	TRBD1	TRBJ1-1	NA	CASIRDRDSEAFF	TGTGCCAGCATTCGGGACAGGGATTCTGAAGCTTTCTTT
TRBV21-1	NA	TRBJ2-2	NA	CASSKRTGSAGELFF	TGTGCCAGCAGCAAACGGACAGGGTCTGCCGGGGAGCTGTTTTTT
TRBV11-2	NA	TRBJ1-2	NA	CASSLQQGYYGYTF	TGTGCCAGCAGCTTACAACAGGGCTACTATGGCTACACCTTC
TRBV2	TRBD2	TRBJ2-7	NA	CASSGSGRLYEQYF	TGTGCCAGCAGTGGGAGCGGGAGGTTATACGAGCAGTACTTC
TRBV7-2	NA	TRBJ1-1	few	CASSLYWSGTEAFF	TGTGCCAGCAGCTTATACTGGTCGGGAACTGAAGCTTTCTTT
TRBV18	TRBD1	TRBJ2-5	NA	CASSPPSQGEETQYF	TGTGCCAGCTCACCACCGTCACAGGGGGAAGAGACCCAGTACTTC
TRBV28	TRBD2	TRBJ2-1	NA	CASSSSGTSGSINEQFF	TGTGCCAGCAGTTCCTCCGGGACTAGCGGGAGTATAAATGAGCAGTTCTTC
TRBV7-9	NA	TRBJ1-1	NA	CASSPDTVNTEAFF	TGTGCCAGCAGCCCAGACACTGTGAACACTGAAGCTTTCTTT
TRBV28	TRBD1	TRBJ2-1	once	CASRSTGDQQFF	TGTGCCAGCAGATCGACAGGGGATCAGCAGTTCTTC
TRBV5-1	TRBD2	TRBJ2-1	once	CASSLVAGVAYEQFF	TGCGCCAGCAGCTTGGTAGCGGGAGTAGCCTATGAGCAGTTCTTC
TRBV24-1	NA	TRBJ1-2	NA	CATSDFSRVYGYTF	TGTGCCACCAGTGATTTCTCCAGGGTCTATGGCTACACCTTC
TRBV6-6	TRBD1	TRBJ1-2	NA	CASSLGAGGYGYTF	TGTGCCAGCAGTCTTGGGGCAGGGGGGTATGGCTACACCTTC
TRBV11-3	NA	TRBJ2-7	NA	CASSLGEGYEQYF	TGTGCCAGCAGCTTAGGCGAGGGCTACGAGCAGTACTTC
TRBV5-6	NA	TRBJ2-7	NA	CASSLVEKNEQYF	TGTGCCAGCAGCTTGGTTGAGAAGAACGAGCAGTACTTC
TRBV5-8	TRBD1	TRBJ1-5	NA	CASSLEDRVRNQPQHF	TGTGCCAGCAGCTTGGAGGACAGGGTCCGCAATCAGCCCCAGCATTTT
TRBV4-2	TRBD1	TRBJ1-5	NA	CASSQDNTGGPQPQHF	TGTGCCAGCAGCCAAGATAACACAGGGGGCCCTCAGCCCCAGCATTTT
TRBV19	NA	TRBJ2-7	once	CASSISRTLREQYF	TGTGCCAGTAGTATTTCTAGAACCCTTCGCGAGCAGTACTTC
TRBV4-1	TRBD2	TRBJ2-1	NA	CASSPALGLAGGYNEQFF	TGCGCCAGCAGCCCGGCTCTGGGGCTAGCGGGGGGGTACAATGAGCAGTTCTTC
TRBV5-1	TRBD2	TRBJ2-3	NA	CASSQQAGGIDTQYF	TGCGCCAGCAGCCAGCAAGCGGGAGGGATAGATACGCAGTATTTT
TRBV19	TRBD1	TRBJ2-3	NA	CASRVQGFYTDTQYF	TGTGCCAGTAGGGTACAGGGGTTCTACACAGATACGCAGTATTTT
TRBV24-1	TRBD1	TRBJ1-1	NA	CATSGTGGSTEAFF	TGTGCCACCAGTGGGACAGGGGGAAGCACTGAAGCTTTCTTT
TRBV4-1	NA	TRBJ1-2	NA	CASSHSGTINYGYTF	TGCGCCAGCAGCCACTCCGGGACAATAAACTATGGCTACACCTTC
TRBV5-1	TRBD1	TRBJ1-4	NA	CASSEGQGIANEKLFF	TGCGCCAGCAGCGAGGGACAGGGGATTGCTAATGAAAAACTGTTTTTT
TRBV7-9	TRBD1	TRBJ2-1	few	CASSTGGYNEQFF	TGTGCCAGCAGTACAGGGGGATACAATGAGCAGTTCTTC
TRBV20-1	NA	TRBJ2-7	NA	CSASTGRTIYEQYF	TGCAGTGCTAGTACAGGGCGAACCATCTACGAGCAGTACTTC
TRBV14	TRBD2	TRBJ2-5	NA	CASSQVGTSGTKETQYF	TGTGCCAGCAGCCAAGTCGGGACTAGCGGGACTAAAGAGACCCAGTACTTC
TRBV5-5	TRBD1	TRBJ1-2	NA	CASSLQGVGGYTF	TGTGCCAGCAGTCTACAGGGGGTTGGAGGCTACACCTTC
TRBV29-1	NA	TRBJ1-1	NA	CSVEDQVATEAFF	TGCAGCGTTGAAGATCAGGTGGCCACTGAAGCTTTCTTT